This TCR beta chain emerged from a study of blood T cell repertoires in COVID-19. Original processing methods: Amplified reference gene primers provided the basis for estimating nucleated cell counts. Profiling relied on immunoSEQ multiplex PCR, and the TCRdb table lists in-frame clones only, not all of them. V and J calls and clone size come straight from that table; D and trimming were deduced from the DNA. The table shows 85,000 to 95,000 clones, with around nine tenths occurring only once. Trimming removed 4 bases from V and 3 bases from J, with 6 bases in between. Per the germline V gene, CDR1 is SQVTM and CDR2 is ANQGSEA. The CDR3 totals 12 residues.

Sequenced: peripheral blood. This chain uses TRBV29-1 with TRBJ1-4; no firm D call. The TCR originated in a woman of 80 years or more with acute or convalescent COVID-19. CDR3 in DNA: TGCAGCGTTGCTGGGCCTAATGAAAAACTGTTTTTT. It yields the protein CSVAGPNEKLFF. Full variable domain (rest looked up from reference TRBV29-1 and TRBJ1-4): SAVISQKPSRDICQRGTSLTIQCQVDSQVTMMFWYRQQPGQSLTLIATANQGSEATYESGFVIDKFPISRPNLTFSTLTVSNMSPEDSSIYLCSVAGPNEKLFFGSGTQLSVL.